The sequence of this TCR beta chain was determined in a study of somatic mutations in cytotoxic T cells in rheumatoid arthritis. By positive magnetic bead selection, CD4+ and CD8+ cells were isolated, and their purity was checked by flow cytometry. Study findings and constraints: A largest CD8+ clone above 20% of CD8+ cells occurred in 8 of 65 patients.

For this clone: Its cognate antigen is unknown.

Sequencing was performed with immunoSEQ multiplex PCR; in TCRdb, only in-frame clones are kept and a portion is missing. Of 9,500 to 15,000 clones listed, around 83% are singletons. From germline, CDR1 is MNHEY and CDR2 SMNVEV (reference sequence). The CDR3 consists of 16 residues. The junction had 14 bases not matched to a gene; V was cut back by 7 bases and J by 5 bases. The rearrangement uses TRBV27 and TRBJ2-7; 10 nucleotides align to TRBD1. The sequence was obtained from a woman aged 60-75 years in good health. Sequencing used CD8+ T cells sorted from blood. CDR3 loop: CASTPSGTGVDHEQYF. In nucleotides, the CDR3 is TGTGCCAGCACTCCCTCCGGGACAGGGGTAGATCACGAGCAGTACTTC.